These T cell receptor beta chains were read from a single sample in a study of shared clonotypes between healthy human individuals. The method was immunoSEQ multiplex PCR; TCRdb's version includes in-frame clones alone and lacks a portion of them. This sample has around 2.3 million clones, with nearly 97% found just once. The sequenced sample consisted of naive CD4+ T cells sorted from blood. These TCRs come from a young man in good health. Each CDR3 is given with its conserved first and last residue. The D gene is left open where the match is weak. Part of the rows lack a size; the others show once, few, many or a class for expanded clones.

>TRBJ1-5|NA|TRBV16|NA
TGTGCCAGCAGCCCCGCGCGCCAGACCCATAGCAATCAGCCCCAGCATTTT
CASSPARQTHSNQPQHF
>TRBJ2-1|NA|TRBV9|TRBD2
TGTGCCAGCAGCAGTAGAGGACTAGCGGGCATAAATGAGCAGTTCTTC
CASSSRGLAGINEQFF
>TRBJ2-7|NA|TRBV27|TRBD2
TGTGCCAGCAGTATTACTAGCGGGATGAACGAGCAGTACTTC
CASSITSGMNEQYF
>TRBJ2-7|NA|TRBV18|TRBD2
TGTGCCAGCTCACCAGGGACTAGCGGGAACTACGAGCAGTACTTC
CASSPGTSGNYEQYF
>TRBJ2-1|once|TRBV5-4|TRBD2
TGTGCCAGCAGCTTGCCTCTAGCGGGGAGCTCCTACAATGAGCAGTTCTTC
CASSLPLAGSSYNEQFF
>TRBJ1-4|NA|TRBV7-9|NA
TGTGCCAGCAGCTTAGCCTCCGGGAATTACGGTGAAAAACTGTTTTTT
CASSLASGNYGEKLFF
>TRBJ1-3|once|TRBV2|TRBD1
TGTGCCAGCACGAGAGACAGGGTAGTATCTGGAAACACCATATATTTT
CASTRDRVVSGNTIYF
>TRBJ2-7|NA|TRBV27|NA
TGTGCCAGCAGTTTACCGGGACTCCGAAGCTACGAGCAGTACTTC
CASSLPGLRSYEQYF
>TRBJ2-1|NA|TRBV15|NA
TGTGCCACCAGCAGATACCCCTACAATGAGCAGTTCTTC
CATSRYPYNEQFF
>TRBJ1-6|NA|TRBV9|NA
TGTGCCAGCAGCTCCCGGGCAGGTGACTCACCCCTCCACTTT
CASSSRAGDSPLHF
>TRBJ1-2|NA|TRBV25-1|NA
TGTGCCAGCAGTGAGGGAACGTACTATGGCTACACCTTC
CASSEGTYYGYTF
>TRBJ2-1|once|TRBV6-5|NA
TGTGCCAGCGGCGGACTCACCGGGGGTAATGAGCAGTTCTTC
CASGGLTGGNEQFF
>TRBJ2-7|NA|TRBV11-2|NA
TGTGCCAGCAGCTTAGTTTATGGTGTGTACGAGCAGTACTTC
CASSLVYGVYEQYF
>TRBJ1-1|once|TRBV6-5|TRBD1
TGTGCCAGCAGAATGACAGGGGGCACTGAAGCTTTCTTT
CASRMTGGTEAFF
>TRBJ2-7|NA|TRBV4-1|NA
NA
CASSQDLLSLDYHSYEQYF
>TRBJ1-2|NA|TRBV18|NA
TGTGCCAGCTCACCATCCACAGTCCGAAACTATGGCTACACCTTC
CASSPSTVRNYGYTF
>TRBJ2-7|few|TRBV28|NA
TGTGCCAGCAGTCCCATCCGGGACGAGCAGTACTTC
CASSPIRDEQYF
>TRBJ2-5|NA|TRBV19|NA
TGTGCCAGTAGTGGGTGGGGCCGGATCGGAGAGACCCAGTACTTC
CASSGWGRIGETQYF
>TRBJ1-4|NA|TRBV4-1|NA
TGCGCCAGCAGCCAACCGGTCCTTCAGTGGGGAAAACTGTTTTTT
CASSQPVLQWGKLFF
>TRBJ2-5|NA|TRBV2|NA
TGTGCCAGCAATTCAGCAGAGGGCCAAGAGACCCAGTACTTC
CASNSAEGQETQYF
>TRBJ1-6|NA|TRBV30|NA
TGTGCCTGGAGTGTATTGGGGGCGCGAAGTTCACCCCTCCACTTT
CAWSVLGARSSPLHF
>TRBJ2-7|NA|TRBV7-2|NA
TGTGCCAGCAGCCCCCGACAGACGTATACGGTCTACGAGCAGTACTTC
CASSPRQTYTVYEQYF
>TRBJ2-7|NA|TRBV30|TRBD1
TGTGCCTGCGGGACAGGGGGCTTCTACGAGCAGTACTTC
CACGTGGFYEQYF
>TRBJ2-7|NA|TRBV7-3|NA
TGTGCCAGCAGCTTACAGTGGGGGGCCGAATACGAGCAGTACTTC
CASSLQWGAEYEQYF
>TRBJ2-1|NA|TRBV4-1|TRBD2
TGCGCCAGCAGCCTCAGCGGGGCGACGTACAATGAGCAGTTCTTC
CASSLSGATYNEQFF
>TRBJ2-7|NA|TRBV18|TRBD2
TGTGCCAGCTCACCATATTCCCTGCGGGGGGCCTACGAGCAGTACTTC
CASSPYSLRGAYEQYF
>TRBJ1-4|NA|TRBV25-1|TRBD1
TGTGCCAGCAGTGGGACAGGGATTAATGAAAAACTGTTTTTT
CASSGTGINEKLFF
>TRBJ2-1|NA|TRBV15|NA
TGTGCCACCAGCAGAGAATATAGGGAGCAGTTCTTC
CATSREYREQFF
>TRBJ2-7|NA|TRBV20-1|NA
TGCAGTGCGGGGGTTAGAGGCGAGCAGTACTTC
CSAGVRGEQYF